The rows below give T cell receptor beta chains drawn from one sample of a study of shared clonotypes between healthy human individuals. Clones were read by immunoSEQ multiplex PCR, and TCRdb kept only the in-frame ones, dropping some. The sample includes under 850,000 clones, over 90% of them seen just once. The sample consisted of naive CD8+ T cells sorted from blood. These receptors were obtained from a man aged 30 to 39 in good health. The CDR3 runs from the conserved cysteine through the conserved F or W. A D gene is named only where the DNA matches it firmly. A clone size is listed for some rows: how often the clone was seen (once, few, many), or a class if it is expanded.

J gene	V gene	clone size	D gene	CDR3 DNA	CDR3 protein
TRBJ2-1	TRBV27	.	.	TGTGCCAGCGCCTTAACCAGTTACAATGAGCAGTTCTTC	CASALTSYNEQFF
TRBJ1-4	TRBV4-1	once	.	TGCGCCAGCAGCCAAACCATCGGTAATGAAAAACTGTTTTTT	CASSQTIGNEKLFF
TRBJ2-1	TRBV27	.	TRBD1	TGTGCCAGCAGGTATTCAGGGGGCAGCTACAATGAGCAGTTCTTC	CASRYSGGSYNEQFF
TRBJ2-7	TRBV28	.	TRBD1	TGTGCCAGCAGTCACCGGGACAGCTCCTACGAGCAGTACTTC	CASSHRDSSYEQYF
TRBJ1-1	TRBV28	.	.	TGTGCCAGCAGTCCAGAGATGAACACTGAAGCTTTCTTT	CASSPEMNTEAFF
TRBJ1-2	TRBV6-5	once	.	TGTGCCATCCGTACTGACTATGGCTACACCTTC	CAIRTDYGYTF
TRBJ2-7	TRBV7-9	.	TRBD2	TGTGCCAGCAGCGTCTTGGCCGGGCCCGGACTAGCGGGAGCCTACGAGCAGTACTTC	CASSVLAGPGLAGAYEQYF
TRBJ2-1	TRBV27	.	.	TGTGCCAGCAGTTTAGGGGCCGGGACCCGTGAGCAGTTCTTC	CASSLGAGTREQFF
TRBJ2-7	TRBV19	.	.	TGTGCCAGTAGTGCGGACTCATTTAACTACGAGCAGTACTTC	CASSADSFNYEQYF
TRBJ1-5	TRBV5-1	.	.	TGCGCCAGCAGTCGGACGCCGGGAAATCAGCCCCAGCATTTT	CASSRTPGNQPQHF